This entry is about one T cell receptor (beta chain). Its antigen remains unknown. The sample is drawn from a study of blood T cells in healthy people across ages. Through a sample-barcoded 5' primer and a J-beta primer mix, a second PCR was run for roughly 7 to 12 cycles. MiXCR, applied by TCRdb to the 5' RACE reads, yields one record per CDR3 protein. Found here are 780,000 or so distinct CDR3 sequences, approximately 25% of them singletons; the top ten hold under 4.5%. The study, taken as a whole, reports: Conclusively comparing naive with antigen-experienced cells was impossible with unsorted PBMCs. Roughly linear age-related decline in beta diversity appeared, significant by age approximately 41.

These data are also associated with another study on T cells of mothers and their children. That study reports: Related pairs of mothers and children showed slightly higher, non-significant overlap versus unrelated pairs.

Input material: blood. The sequence derives from a boy between 10 and 17 years old in good health.

The CDR3 is CASSVEGAPKNIQYF. The DNA for the CDR3 is TGTGCCAGCAGCGTAGAAGGGGCGCCCAAAAACATTCAGTACTTC. The chain employs TRBV9 and TRBJ2-4; D is possibly TRBD1 (5 bases). The CDR3 runs to 15 residues. V dropped 0 bases and J dropped 2 bases, with 9 bases sitting between them. Germline CDR1 is SGDLS and CDR2 is YYNGEE.